This entry concerns a single T cell receptor (beta chain). This record belongs to a study of blood T cell repertoires in COVID-19. In the study's own analysis: Reference gene primer amplification gave estimated nucleated cell counts. This table comes from immunoSEQ multiplex PCR, and its TCRdb copy is limited to in-frame clones, with some not included. V, J and clone size were drawn from that table, and D and trimming were deduced from the DNA. The table records approximately 59,000 clones, more than 70% of them present only once. Sequenced: peripheral blood. The TCR sequence derives from a man aged 40-49 years with active COVID-19.

CDR3 residues: CASGSGSYEQYF. For the CDR3, the DNA is TGTGCCAGCGGTAGCGGGAGTTACGAGCAGTACTTC. The chain is built from TRBV6-5 and TRBJ2-7, with TRBD2 matching over 9 bases. CDR3 length: 12 residues. J lost 4 bases, V lost 8 bases, and 3 bases had no gene match. Germline V gene data show CDR1 as MNHEY and CDR2 as SVGAGI.